Detailed here is one TCR beta chain. Its specificity is unknown. Sample time point: persistent/refractory GD, antithyroid drugs over 5 years with positive TRAb. Isolated PBMC RNA provided the starting material for the TCR library. This sample was taken from a study of regulatory T cells in long-lasting Graves disease. At the level of the study: Over 5 years of antithyroid drugs with positive TSH receptor antibodies was taken to mean persistent Graves' disease.

Study results and caveats: Thyroid tissue went unstudied; only peripheral blood was examined.

In building TCR beta libraries, iRepertoire HTBI primers were used together with Arm-PCR of CDR3 regions. In the original analysis: Analysis of the samples identified roughly 62 TRBV and over 13 TRBJ segments. MiXCR, applied by TCRdb to the multiplex PCR reads, yields one record per CDR3 protein. In this record, the V and J calls reflect TCRdb's handling and not the investigators' own analysis. The repertoire holds about 470,000 distinct CDR3 sequences, with roughly 20% as singletons. The source of this sequence is a female donor with Graves disease. The sample here was peripheral blood mononuclear cells (PBMCs), taken when the disease was refractory, from a patient treated with antithyroid drugs.

The chain's CDR3 is CASSVSGGLYNEQFF. CDR3 nucleotides: TGTGCCAGCAGCGTTAGCGGGGGACTCTACAATGAGCAGTTCTTC. V is TRBV2 and J is TRBJ2-1, with TRBD2 matching over 9 bases. Germline CDR1 and CDR2: SNHLY and FYNNEI. V lost 6 bases and J lost 3; bases outside the gene matches: 6. The CDR3 covers 15 residues.